This passage covers 13 T cell receptor beta chains from one sample sequenced in a study of blood T cells in healthy people across ages. With a J-beta primer mix and a sample-barcoded 5' primer, a second PCR ran 7 to 11 cycles. MiXCR, applied by TCRdb to the 5' RACE reads, yields one record per CDR3 protein. The profile shows 850,000 to 1,300,000 distinct CDR3 sequences, 40% to 55% of them singletons. Input material: blood. These receptor sequences come from a woman aged 60-75 years in good health.

J is TRBJ2-1 and V is TRBV7-6; 11 positions match TRBD1. This CDR3 comprises 14 residues. The V segment lost 5 bases and the J segment 9 bases; nucleotides outside the gene matches: 6. The V gene's germline CDR1 is SGHVS and CDR2 FNYEAQ. The CDR3 is CASSLSGTGGEQFF. CDR3 sequence (DNA): TGTGCCAGCAGCCTGTCCGGGACAGGGGGTGAGCAGTTCTTC.

The chain carries TRBV3-1 and TRBJ1-5; no clear D. The V gene's germline CDR1 is LGHDT and CDR2 YNNKEL (reference sequence). There are 15 residues in the CDR3. Trimming took 0 bases from V and 7 from J, leaving 13 bases between them. CDR3 protein: CASSQDWRNNQPQHF. The CDR3 DNA sequence: TGTGCCAGCAGCCAAGATTGGAGGAATAACCAGCCCCAGCATTTT. The full variable domain, in which reference TRBV3-1 and TRBJ1-5 provide the parts outside the CDR3, is DTAVSQTPKYLVTQMGNDKSIKCEQNLGHDTMYWYKQDSKKFLKIMFSYNNKELIINETVPNRFSPKSPDKAHLNLHINSLELGDSAVYFCASSQDWRNNQPQHFGDGTRLSIL.

There are a few counts of this clonotype. The genes are TRBV4-1 and TRBJ2-2, with no clear D. The CDR3 is made up of 17 amino acids. Between the trimmed V and J ends, which lost 2 bases and 0 bases, there was a span of 13 bases. From germline, CDR1 is MGHRA and CDR2 YSYEKL. CDR3 DNA: TGCGCCAGCAGCCAACTTAAGCTCGAACCGAACACCGGGGAGCTGTTTTTT. Amino acid sequence: CASSQLKLEPNTGELFF.

The V and J genes are TRBV30 and TRBJ2-7; D is unclear. The CDR3 extends over 11 amino acids. CDR1 and CDR2 from the germline V gene are GTSNPN and SVGIG (reference sequence). The V end lost 1 base, the J end lost 5 bases, and 6 bases lay between the germline ends. The CDR3 here is CAWSATDEQYF. CDR3 bases: TGTGCCTGGAGTGCGACGGACGAGCAGTACTTC. The full variable domain, in which reference TRBV30 and TRBJ2-7 provide the parts outside the CDR3, is SQTIHQWPATLVQPVGSPLSLECTVEGTSNPNLYWYRQAAGRGLQLLFYSVGIGQISSEVPQNLSASRPQDRQFILSSKKLLLSDSGFYLCAWSATDEQYFGPGTRLTVT.

CDR3 loop: CASSRNMGGTDTQYF. In DNA form, the CDR3 reads TGTGCCAGCAGCCGAAATATGGGTGGAACAGATACGCAGTATTTT. The chain joins TRBV7-3 to TRBJ2-3, with D uncertain. Germline CDR1 SGHTA, CDR2 FQGTGA. Deletions cut 5 bases from V and 3 bases from J, with 15 bases between. The CDR3 has 15 amino acids.

The chain links TRBV30 to TRBJ2-6, with a weak D call TRBD1 (5 bases). This CDR3 has 15 residues. The ends were cut back, 6 bases at V and 0 bases at J, with 12 bases in the middle. Germline loops: CDR1 GTSNPN, CDR2 SVGIG (reference sequence). Here the CDR3 DNA reads TGTGCCTGCCATGATCAGGGCTCTGGGGCCAACGTCCTGACTTTC. It specifies CACHDQGSGANVLTF.

This clonotype was seen a few times. This may be a read error: a much more frequent sequence differs by one nucleotide. The chain recombines TRBV3-1 with TRBJ2-3; D is uncertain. In germline, CDR1 is LGHDT, CDR2 YNNKEL (reference sequence). This CDR3 comprises 12 residues. V was trimmed by 0 bases and J by 3 bases, leaving 1 base between them. In DNA, the CDR3 is TGTGCCAGCAGCCAAGAGACAGATACGCAGTATTTT. Its translation is CASSQETDTQYF.

The CDR3 spells CASSLEDRGPNGYTF. CDR3 DNA sequence: TGTGCCAGCAGCTTAGAGGACAGGGGTCCCAATGGCTACACCTTC. V is TRBV7-7 and J is TRBJ1-2; TRBD1 agrees at 9 bases. The germline V gene encodes CDR1 SSHAT and CDR2 FNYEAQ (reference sequence). Trimming cost V 1 base and J 6 bases; bases outside gene matches: 6. The CDR3 length is 15 residues.

The rearrangement joins TRBV12-3 or TRBV12-4 to TRBJ2-5; TRBD2 matches 9 bases. This CDR3 contains 16 residues. V lost 3 bases to trimming and J lost 4 bases; unmatched junction nucleotides: 9. CDR3 amino acids: CASSFRSSGIRETQYF. As DNA, the CDR3 is TGTGCCAGCAGTTTCCGTTCTAGCGGGATCAGAGAGACCCAGTACTTC.

The DNA for the CDR3 is TGTGCCAGCAGTTTAAAAAGGCAGGGAGAGACCCAGTACTTC. It translates to CASSLKRQGETQYF. The V call is TRBV12-3 or TRBV12-4, the J call TRBJ2-5, with D maybe TRBD1 (5 bases). The CDR3 is made up of 14 amino acids. The V end was cut by 2 bases, the J end by 4 bases, with 11 bases between.

This sequence joins TRBV20-1 and TRBJ2-1, with a tentative D call TRBD1 (6 bases). This CDR3 has 14 amino acids. Trimming removed 6 bases at V and 4 bases at J, with 16 bases between. Germline CDR1 is DFQATT and CDR2 is SNEGSKA (reference sequence). CDR3 sequence: CSAKQGYDYNEQFF. DNA of the CDR3: TGCAGTGCCAAACAGGGCTATGATTACAATGAGCAGTTCTTC.

In its sample, this clonotype was seen a few times. The gene calls are TRBV7-9 and TRBJ2-7, with D hard to call. The V gene's germline CDR1 is SEHNR and CDR2 FQNEAQ (reference sequence). The CDR3 contains 14 residues. Trimming left V 2 bases short and J 7 bases short, with 15 bases between. The CDR3 bases are TGTGCCAGCAGCTTATTGGCCAGTCGTGAGGAGCAGTACTTC. The encoded protein is CASSLLASREEQYF.

This clonotype was seen only a few times. The chain recombines TRBV5-6 with TRBJ2-1; the D gene is possibly TRBD1 (6 bases). The V end lost 4 bases, the J end lost 3 bases, and 14 bases lay between the germline ends. Germline V gene sequence: CDR1 SGHDT, CDR2 YYEEEE. The CDR3 is made up of 15 amino acids. The CDR3 region has the DNA TGTGCCAGCAGCCAACAGGGAGTCGGCTACAATGAGCAGTTCTTC. Translating gives CASSQQGVGYNEQFF.